These T cell receptor beta chains were read from a single sample in a study of PD-1 blockade in mismatch repair-deficient tumors. TCRdb keeps only in-frame clones here, not all; method: immunoSEQ multiplex PCR. The sample shows about 49,000 clones, over 60% of them seen only once. The sample here was PBMCs, taken before pembrolizumab treatment. These receptors all stem from an adult with mismatch repair-deficient cancer. Both conserved end residues are part of each CDR3. The D gene is left open where the match is weak. Size is stated for part of the rows, as once, few or many counts, or as a class when the clone is expanded.

J,size,D,length,V,DNA,CDR3
TRBJ2-3,NA,TRBD2,15,TRBV4-2,TGTGCCAGCAGCGAACTAGCGGACTTCACAGATACGCAGTATTTT,CASSELADFTDTQYF
TRBJ2-5,NA,TRBD2,16,TRBV18,TGTGCCAGCTCACCCTTCGGGACTAGCGGGCAAGAGACCCAGTACTTC,CASSPFGTSGQETQYF
TRBJ2-7,NA,NA,14,TRBV25-1,TGTGCCAGCAGTGATTTGAGGAGCTCCTACGAGCAGTACTTC,CASSDLRSSYEQYF
TRBJ2-1,NA,NA,15,TRBV28,TGTGCCAGCGGTAGACAAACAATACTAAACAATGAGCAGTTCTTC,CASGRQTILNNEQFF
TRBJ1-1,NA,NA,13,TRBV11-2,TGTGCCAGCAGCTTAACGGACTCCTTGGAGGCTTTCTTT,CASSLTDSLEAFF
TRBJ2-1,few,TRBD2,16,TRBV4-1,TGCGCCAGCAGCCAGGAGGGACTAGCGGGAGCGCGGGAGCAGTTCTTC,CASSQEGLAGAREQFF
TRBJ1-1,NA,NA,11,TRBV5-1,TGCGCCAGTAGAGAGAACACTGAAGCTTTCTTT,CASRENTEAFF
TRBJ1-1,NA,NA,15,TRBV11-3,TGTGCCAGCAGCCGCCGCCGTAATAGGAACACTGAAGCTTTCTTT,CASSRRRNRNTEAFF
TRBJ2-3,NA,NA,13,TRBV27,TGTGCCAGCATGGGCAGGTCGACAGATACGCAGTATTTT,CASMGRSTDTQYF
TRBJ2-1,once,TRBD2,16,TRBV11-3,TGTGCCAGCAGCGTCAGTAGCGGGAGGACCTACAATGAGCAGTTCTTC,CASSVSSGRTYNEQFF
TRBJ2-7,NA,NA,15,TRBV27,TGTGCCAGCAGTTTCAAACCCTACCCCCCCTACGAGCAGTACTTC,CASSFKPYPPYEQYF
TRBJ2-5,NA,TRBD2,15,TRBV5-1,TGCGCCAGCAGCTGGGGGACTAGCGGGGGCGATACCCAGTACTTC,CASSWGTSGGDTQYF
TRBJ2-7,NA,TRBD2,13,TRBV6-6,TGTGCCAGCAGAACCGGGACTAACTACGAGCAGTACTTC,CASRTGTNYEQYF
TRBJ1-2,once,TRBD1,18,TRBV4-1,TGCGCCAGCAGCCTACTACTTGGACAGGGTTTGAGTAACTATGGCTACACCTTC,CASSLLLGQGLSNYGYTF
TRBJ2-3,NA,NA,14,TRBV5-1,TGCGCCAGCAGCTTGGAACAGGCCACAGATACGCAGTATTTT,CASSLEQATDTQYF
TRBJ2-2,NA,NA,13,TRBV6-4,TGTGCCAGCAGTGAACGATACACCGGGGAGCTGTTTTTT,CASSERYTGELFF
TRBJ2-1,few,TRBD2,15,TRBV15,TGTGCCACCAGCAGAGATCGGGGGGAAAACAATGAGCAGTTCTTC,CATSRDRGENNEQFF
TRBJ1-2,once,TRBD1,13,TRBV10-2,TGCGCCAGCGGCACAGGGGGCTTCTATGGCTACACCTTC,CASGTGGFYGYTF
TRBJ2-7,once,TRBD2,14,TRBV9,TGTGCCAGCAGCGCGGGACTAGCGGCCTACGAGCAGTACTTC,CASSAGLAAYEQYF
TRBJ2-3,NA,TRBD2,15,TRBV30,TGTGCCTGGAGTGTCGCTAGCGGGAGTTCTCATACGCAGTATTTT,CAWSVASGSSHTQYF
TRBJ1-4,NA,NA,13,TRBV29-1,TGCAGCGTTAGTGTGGGTTTGGGCGAAAAACTGTTTTTT,CSVSVGLGEKLFF
TRBJ1-1,NA,NA,15,TRBV19,TGTGCCAGTAGTATAAAGGGGAGTGGGTACACTGAAGCTTTCTTT,CASSIKGSGYTEAFF
TRBJ2-7,NA,TRBD2,15,TRBV15,TGTGCCACCAGCAGAGAAGGCGGGAGCTCCTACGAGCAGTACTTC,CATSREGGSSYEQYF
TRBJ1-1,NA,NA,16,TRBV5-5,TGTGCCAGCAGCTTGAGGACAGAATACCAGTACACTGAAGCTTTCTTT,CASSLRTEYQYTEAFF
TRBJ1-1,NA,NA,14,TRBV10-2,TGCGCCAGCAGTGATCCCCGCAGGGCCCGAGGAGCTTTCTTT,CASSDPRRARGAFF
TRBJ1-1,NA,NA,13,TRBV27,TGTGCCAGCAGCCACGGACGGAACACTGAAGCTTTCTTT,CASSHGRNTEAFF
TRBJ2-7,few,NA,14,TRBV18,TGTGCCAGCTCACGGGGGGACAGCTCCTACGAGCAGTACTTC,CASSRGDSSYEQYF
TRBJ2-5,NA,TRBD1,15,TRBV7-8,TGTGCCAGCAGCCACGGGACAGGGGAACAAGAGACCCAGTACTTC,CASSHGTGEQETQYF
TRBJ2-1,NA,TRBD1,15,TRBV25-1,TGTGCCAGCAGTGACAACAGGGGCTCCTACAATGAGCAGTTCTTC,CASSDNRGSYNEQFF
TRBJ2-3,NA,NA,15,TRBV5-5,TGTGCCAGCAGCCCTCGTGACCAGGGGACAGATACGCAGTATTTT,CASSPRDQGTDTQYF
TRBJ1-1,NA,NA,14,TRBV6-5,TGTGCCAGCAGTTACGGGGGGGGGAGATCTGAAGCTTTCTTT,CASSYGGGRSEAFF
TRBJ1-1,once,NA,16,TRBV6-5,TGTGCCAGCAGTTACTCGTTGGGGACGGGGGGAACTGAAGCTTTCTTT,CASSYSLGTGGTEAFF
TRBJ1-1,NA,NA,14,TRBV19,TGTGCCAGTAGTGACGACAGCATGAACACTGAAGCTTTCTTT,CASSDDSMNTEAFF
TRBJ1-1,once,NA,11,TRBV30,TGTGCCTGGAGTCGGGGGACTGAAGCTTTCTTT,CAWSRGTEAFF
TRBJ2-3,NA,NA,14,TRBV5-1,TGCGCCAGCAGCCCCGGAGGGCCTCTTAATACGCAGTATTTT,CASSPGGPLNTQYF
TRBJ2-1,NA,NA,12,TRBV19,TGTGCCAGTAGTTTCGGTTATAATGAGCAGTTCTTC,CASSFGYNEQFF
TRBJ2-7,NA,TRBD1,14,TRBV7-2,TGTGCCAGCAGCTTTGGACAGGGGAGCTACGAGCAGTACTTC,CASSFGQGSYEQYF
TRBJ2-6,NA,TRBD2,19,TRBV12-5,TGTGCTAGTGGTTTGACAACACTAGCGGCACTCTCTGGGGCCAACGTCCTGACTTTC,CASGLTTLAALSGANVLTF
TRBJ2-1,NA,NA,15,TRBV11-2,TGTGCCAGCAGCTCGGGACTTAGCTCCTACAATGAGCAGTTCTTC,CASSSGLSSYNEQFF
TRBJ2-1,NA,NA,12,TRBV10-3,TGTGCCATCGAAGGCGGGTACAATGAGCAGTTCTTC,CAIEGGYNEQFF
TRBJ2-3,NA,TRBD1,15,TRBV19,TGTGCCAGTAGTATTGGGACAGGGATCACAGATACGCAGTATTTT,CASSIGTGITDTQYF
TRBJ1-1,NA,TRBD1,14,TRBV5-1,TGCGCCAGCAGCCCAGGGACAGGGGAAACTGAAGCTTTCTTT,CASSPGTGETEAFF
TRBJ2-2,NA,NA,14,TRBV2,TGTGCCAGCAGCTACAGCTCTAACACCGGGGAGCTGTTTTTT,CASSYSSNTGELFF
TRBJ2-5,NA,TRBD2,16,TRBV11-2,TGTGCCAGCAGCTTAGGGACTAGCGCCCACCAAGAGACCCAGTACTTC,CASSLGTSAHQETQYF
TRBJ2-3,NA,NA,15,TRBV11-2,TGTGCCAGCAGCTTTGACAGGCCCCTCACAGATACGCAGTATTTT,CASSFDRPLTDTQYF
TRBJ1-1,NA,NA,14,TRBV10-3,TGTGCCATCAGTGAGTCAGGGGGGGTCACTGAAGCTTTCTTT,CAISESGGVTEAFF
TRBJ1-1,once,NA,13,TRBV11-2,TGTGCCAGCGCGGGACTCCTGAACACTGAAGCTTTCTTT,CASAGLLNTEAFF
TRBJ1-2,NA,TRBD1,17,TRBV4-2,TGTGCCAGCAGCCAAGAACCCCACCGGACAGGGGATGAGGGCTACACCTTC,CASSQEPHRTGDEGYTF
TRBJ1-2,NA,NA,14,TRBV30,TGTGCCTGGAGATTAGTAGGGACTAACTATGGCTACACCTTC,CAWRLVGTNYGYTF
TRBJ1-1,NA,TRBD1,16,TRBV5-1,TGCGCCAGCAGCTTGGACGGACAGGGCGGAGGAACTGAAGCTTTCTTT,CASSLDGQGGGTEAFF
TRBJ1-1,NA,NA,13,TRBV6-5,TGTGCCAGCAGTTACTCGTCTGGGGGTGAAGCTTTCTTT,CASSYSSGGEAFF
TRBJ2-1,NA,NA,18,TRBV21-1,TGTGCCAGCAGACGGACAGGGTTTTTGAGTGGGTCCTACAATGAGCAGTTCTTC,CASRRTGFLSGSYNEQFF
TRBJ2-7,NA,TRBD1,15,TRBV10-3,TGTGCCATCAGTGAGGGACAGGGGGGTCCCTACGAGCAGTACTTC,CAISEGQGGPYEQYF
TRBJ2-1,NA,TRBD2,17,TRBV15,TGTGCCACCAGCATACTAAAGCGGGAGGGACCCTACAATGAGCAGTTCTTC,CATSILKREGPYNEQFF